The source of this T cell receptor (beta chain) is a study of blood T cell repertoires in COVID-19 (dated by TCRdb to 2020 to 2022). Background for the entire study: The collaborator samples originated in the United States, Italy and Spain and spanned the acute and convalescent phases of COVID-19. The prospective study material was composed of cDNA or gDNA derived from T cells, B-cell-depleted T cells, or PBMCs. The dataset comprised deeply sampled blood TCRbeta repertoires from subjects exposed to, actively infected with, or recovered from COVID-19. The repertoires were released in a freely available public database intended as a resource for research on the immune response to SARS-CoV-2. The samples were drawn from two sources: the first 160 participants of the ongoing ImmuneRACE study, and fewer than 1,500 subjects contributed by 6 global collaborators. Nearly every sample came with metadata listing a de-identified subject ID, COVID-19 status, age in years and sex. Where HLA class I and class II types were available, the types were taken from metadata supplied by the sample provider, not from assay-based typing. General conclusions and limits of the study: The amount of clinical and demographic metadata varied by source and participant and was provided uncurated.

Turning to this clone: It lacks a known antigen. Base qualities were left out, and no much larger clone turns up one base away.

Another Seattle source contributed samples from volunteer blood donors who had recovered from COVID-19. Each collaborating institution followed its own protocols to collect whole blood in K2EDTA tubes. For TCRbeta analysis, collaborator samples were shipped as frozen whole blood, as isolated PBMCs, or as DNA extracted from either sample type. The immunoSEQ Assay, a bias-controlled multiplex PCR, was used to amplify TCRbeta CDR3 regions from genomic DNA. In the source study's methods: Within the assay, amplification of reference gene primers was used to estimate how many nucleated cells each sample contained. Sequence reads were collapsed and filtered to measure the absolute abundance of every unique TCRbeta CDR3 rearrangement. For each sample, productive Simpson clonality was calculated as the square root of Simpson's diversity index across productive rearrangements. The table was pulled from immuneACCESS by TCRdb, which kept in-frame rearrangements only. Such tables lose some clones; where checked, under half of the loss comes from unresolved V genes, and the rest has no known cause. V, J and clone size are those of that table, while D and trimming were read from the DNA. Present in this sample are about 290,000 clones, approximately 88% of which were seen just once. The ten largest clones add up to just under 0.95% of the sample.

This clonotype was sampled from a woman between 40 and 55 years old who had recovered from COVID-19. The sequencing input was peripheral blood.

The CDR3 region: CAWRGTGAVYGYTF. In nucleotide form, the sequence is TGTGCCTGGAGGGGGACAGGGGCAGTGTATGGCTACACCTTC. The rearranged segments are TRBV30 and TRBJ1-2; 10 central bases correspond to TRBD1. The germline V gene (reference sequence) sets CDR1 to GTSNPN and CDR2 to SVGIG. V lost 3 bases and J lost 5 bases, and the count of bases not matched to a germline gene is 6. The CDR3 contains 14 residues, cysteine and phenylalanine counted. The DNA shown is the 42-base CDR3, in frame from base 1. Extended through the reference TRBV30 and TRBJ1-2 proteins, this CDR3 yields the full variable domain: SQTIHQWPATLVQPVGSPLSLECTVEGTSNPNLYWYRQAAGRGLQLLFYSVGIGQISSEVPQNLSASRPQDRQFILSSKKLLLSDSGFYLCAWRGTGAVYGYTFGSGTRLTVV.